This TCR beta chain derives from a study of blood T cell repertoires in COVID-19. On the study more broadly: Acute and convalescent COVID-19 specimens originated in the United States, Italy and Spain.

TCRdb's copy holds only in-frame clones and misses some; the assay was immunoSEQ multiplex PCR. The sample contains over 50,000 clones, 85% of which appear only once. CDR1 is MNHNS and CDR2 is SASEGT in the germline V gene. V lost 1 base to trimming and J lost 5 bases; unmatched junction nucleotides: 4. This CDR3 region has 14 residues. The chain is built from TRBV6-1 and TRBJ1-2, with TRBD1 matching 7 bases. The TCR originated in a man in his 70s with acute or convalescent COVID-19. The sequenced sample consisted of peripheral blood. This chain's CDR3 is CASSEGTGEYGYTF. The CDR3 DNA reads TGTGCCAGCAGTGAAGGGACAGGAGAATATGGCTACACCTTC.